The 15 T cell receptor beta chains below all came from one sample that was sequenced in a study of glioma-infiltrating T cells after dendritic cell vaccination. The time point: after dendritic cell vaccination, including at tumor progression/relapse. The protocol was immunoSEQ multiplex PCR, while the TCRdb copy is restricted to in-frame clones and leaves out a portion. The data contain around 60,000 clones, more than 70% of them seen just once; the ten biggest clones take up roughly 9%. Specimen: blood, collected after dendritic cell vaccination. These receptors were obtained from a human donor with glioblastoma.

The chain uses TRBV27 and TRBJ2-7, with 12 nucleotides matching TRBD1. The V segment lost 6 bases and the J segment 5 bases; nucleotides outside the gene matches: 5. In germline, CDR1 is MNHEY, CDR2 SMNVEV (reference sequence). This CDR3 comprises 14 residues. CDR3 bases: TGTGCCAGCAGAGGGGGACAGGGGGCTCACGAGCAGTACTTC. As protein: CASRGGQGAHEQYF.

This rearrangement joins TRBV28 to TRBJ2-7, with 9 positions matching TRBD1. Germline V CDR1 and CDR2: MDHEN, SYDVKM. The junction had 10 bases not matched to a gene; V was cut back by 6 bases and J by 4 bases. The CDR3 is 15 residues long. The CDR3 spells CASREPGTGRYEQYF. CDR3 nucleotides: TGTGCCAGCAGGGAGCCCGGGACAGGGCGGTACGAGCAGTACTTC.

The chain employs TRBV6-5 and TRBJ2-7; TRBD1 agrees at 7 bases. V was clipped by 0 bases and J by 13 bases; unmatched bases: 9. CDR3 length: 13 amino acids. Germline V CDR1 and CDR2: MNHEY, SVGAGI. CDR3 sequence reads: CASSYSPGDSTYF. The CDR3 nucleotides are TGTGCCAGCAGTTACTCACCCGGGGACAGCACATACTTC.

V is TRBV10-2 and J is TRBJ1-2; 7 nucleotides agree with TRBD1. With V trimmed by 9 bases and J by 6 bases, 7 bases remained unmatched. CDR3 length: 12 amino acids. Germline assignment: CDR1 WSHSY and CDR2 SAAADI. DNA for the CDR3: TGCGCCAGTACCGGGACAGTCGATGGCTACACCTTC. This sequence encodes CASTGTVDGYTF.

The rearrangement joins TRBV29-1 to TRBJ1-1; D is undetermined. The CDR3 loop spans 13 amino acids. Trimming left V 7 bases short and J 1 base short, with 13 bases between. Germline lookup yields CDR1 SQVTM and CDR2 ANQGSEA. CDR3: CSALLQANTEAFF. As DNA, the CDR3 is TGCAGCGCCCTTCTCCAGGCGAACACTGAAGCTTTCTTT.

J is TRBJ2-5 and V is TRBV2; D is possibly TRBD2 (5 bases). From germline, CDR1 is SNHLY and CDR2 FYNNEI. Trimming stripped 3 bases from V and 3 bases from J, with 11 bases between. This CDR3 has 14 amino acids. CDR3 amino acids: CASSDRRPKETQYF. Written as DNA, the CDR3 is TGTGCCAGCAGTGACAGGAGGCCAAAAGAGACCCAGTACTTC. Together with reference TRBV2 and TRBJ2-5, the CDR3 gives the full variable domain: EPEVTQTPSHQVTQMGQEVILRCVPISNHLYFYWYRQILGQKVEFLVSFYNNEISEKSEIFDDQFSVERPDGSNFTLKIRSTKLEDSAMYFCASSDRRPKETQYFGPGTRLLVL.

The chain joins TRBV5-4 to TRBJ1-2; D unclear. The V gene's germline CDR1 is SGHNT and CDR2 YYREEE (reference sequence). This CDR3 region has 15 residues. Trimming shortened V by 0 bases and J by 7 bases, and 16 bases separated the two germline ends. The chain's CDR3 is CASSLDGRDSGGYTF. The CDR3 DNA sequence: TGTGCCAGCAGCTTGGATGGGCGGGATAGTGGTGGCTACACCTTC.

The rearrangement uses TRBV7-8 and TRBJ1-2, with 9 bases matching TRBD1. Trimming cost V 5 bases and J 4 bases; bases outside gene matches: 5. In germline, CDR1 is SGHVS, CDR2 FQNEAQ. The CDR3 has 14 amino acids. The CDR3 is CASSQGQGGYGYTF. CDR3 DNA sequence: TGTGCCAGCAGCCAGGGACAGGGTGGCTATGGCTACACCTTC. The variable domain in full, with the rest retrieved from reference TRBV7-8 and TRBJ1-2, is GAGVSQSPRYKVAKRGQDVALRCDPISGHVSLFWYQQALGQGPEFLTYFQNEAQLDKSGLPSDRFFAERPEGSVSTLKIQRTQQEDSAVYLCASSQGQGGYGYTFGSGTRLTVV.

This chain links TRBV5-1 with TRBJ2-7, with a weak D call TRBD1 (6 bases). The CDR3 length is 15 residues. V was trimmed by 3 bases and J by 9 bases, leaving 22 bases between them. Per the germline V gene, CDR1 is SGHRS and CDR2 is YFSETQ. CDR3 coding DNA: TGCGCCAGCAGCTCAACTACCGGGACATACGCCGTGCAGTACTTC. This codes for CASSSTTGTYAVQYF.

This chain links TRBV6-6 with TRBJ2-7, with D tentatively TRBD1 (6 bases). This CDR3 is built from 15 residues. Germline CDR1 reads MNHNY; CDR2 reads SVGAGI (reference sequence). V was clipped by 5 bases and J by 0 bases, with 14 bases between them. Here the CDR3 reads CASSATGSSSYEQYF. DNA of the CDR3: TGTGCCAGCAGTGCTACAGGGTCCTCCTCCTACGAGCAGTACTTC.

The chain uses TRBV30 and TRBJ2-7; D possibly corresponds to TRBD2 (6 bases). Germline V lookup: CDR1 GTSNPN, CDR2 SVGIG (reference sequence). Trimming stripped 0 bases from V and 2 bases from J, with 8 bases between. This CDR3 has 13 amino acids. This CDR3 reads CAWSVGGTYEQYF. The CDR3 bases are TGTGCCTGGAGTGTCGGCGGGACCTACGAGCAGTACTTC.

The rearrangement joins TRBV27 to TRBJ1-1; 8 nucleotides line up with TRBD1. The CDR3 is 13 amino acids. In germline, CDR1 is MNHEY, CDR2 SMNVEV (reference sequence). Trimming took 5 bases from V and 3 from J; bases not matched to a gene: 2. The CDR3 bases are TGTGCCAGCAGTGTACAGGGGGACACTGAAGCTTTCTTT. It is translated as CASSVQGDTEAFF.

The chain uses TRBV28 and TRBJ1-5; a possible D gene is TRBD1 (6 bases). The V end was cut by 1 base, the J end by 1 base, with 17 bases between. The CDR3 is 18 residues long. CDR1 is MDHEN and CDR2 is SYDVKM in the germline V gene. CDR3 in DNA: TGTGCCAGCAGTTTATCCCTTTTTAGGGGGGGAAGCAATCAGCCCCAGCATTTT. It is translated as CASSLSLFRGGSNQPQHF.

The chain carries TRBV28 and TRBJ2-7; possibly TRBD1 for D (5 bases). The CDR3 consists of 14 residues. V was pared by 6 bases and J by 3 bases, with 15 bases between. CDR1 and CDR2 from the germline V gene are MDHEN and SYDVKM. DNA for the CDR3: TGTGCCAGCAGGCCCCAAGGCAGGGTCTACGAGCAGTACTTC. Translated: CASRPQGRVYEQYF.

With respect to this clone: The identical CDR3 is also encoded by other nucleotide sequences in the sample. This chain joins TRBV30 and TRBJ1-6, with D possibly TRBD1 on 6 matching bases. The CDR3 is 16 residues long. Germline-derived CDR1 and CDR2 are GTSNPN and SVGIG (reference sequence). Trimming pared 7 bases from V and 0 bases from J, leaving 16 bases between. CDR3 loop: CASSRGGSSYNSPLHF. CDR3 DNA: TGTGCCTCCTCGAGGGGGGGGAGCTCCTATAATTCACCCCTCCACTTT.